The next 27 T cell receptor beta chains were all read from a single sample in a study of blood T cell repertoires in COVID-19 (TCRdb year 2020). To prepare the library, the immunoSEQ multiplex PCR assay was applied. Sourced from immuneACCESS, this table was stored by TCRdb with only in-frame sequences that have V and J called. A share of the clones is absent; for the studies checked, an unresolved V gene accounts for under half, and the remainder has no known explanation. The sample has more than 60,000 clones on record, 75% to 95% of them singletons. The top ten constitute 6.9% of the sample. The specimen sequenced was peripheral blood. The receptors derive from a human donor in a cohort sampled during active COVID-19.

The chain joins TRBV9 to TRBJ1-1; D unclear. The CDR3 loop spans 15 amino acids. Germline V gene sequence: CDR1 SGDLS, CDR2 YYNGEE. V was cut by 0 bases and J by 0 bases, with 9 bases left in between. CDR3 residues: CASSVGQNMNTEAFF. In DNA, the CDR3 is TGTGCCAGCAGCGTAGGGCAGAACATGAACACTGAAGCTTTCTTT.

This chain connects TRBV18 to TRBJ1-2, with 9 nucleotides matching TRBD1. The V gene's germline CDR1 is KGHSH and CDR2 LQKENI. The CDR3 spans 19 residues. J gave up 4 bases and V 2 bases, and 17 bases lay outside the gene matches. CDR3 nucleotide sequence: TGTGCCAGCTCACCATCCCTCGGGGACAGGGCGGTAAAGGGCTATGGCTACACCTTC. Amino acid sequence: CASSPSLGDRAVKGYGYTF.

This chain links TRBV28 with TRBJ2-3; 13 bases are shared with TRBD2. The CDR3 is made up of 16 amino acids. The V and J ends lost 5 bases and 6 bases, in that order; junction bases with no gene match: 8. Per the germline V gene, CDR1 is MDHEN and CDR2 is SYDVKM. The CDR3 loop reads CASSPTSGGRGDTQYF. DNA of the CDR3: TGTGCCAGCAGTCCGACTAGCGGGGGGCGAGGTGATACGCAGTATTTT. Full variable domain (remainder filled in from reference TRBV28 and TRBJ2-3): DVKVTQSSRYLVKRTGEKVFLECVQDMDHENMFWYRQDPGLGLRLIYFSYDVKMKEKGDIPEGYSVSREKKERFSLILESASTNQTSMYLCASSPTSGGRGDTQYFGPGTRLTVL.

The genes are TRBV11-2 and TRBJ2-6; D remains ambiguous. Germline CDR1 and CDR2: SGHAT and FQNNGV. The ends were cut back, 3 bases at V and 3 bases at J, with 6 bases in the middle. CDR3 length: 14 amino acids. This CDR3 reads CASSFLFGANVLTF. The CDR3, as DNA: TGTGCCAGCAGCTTCCTCTTTGGGGCCAACGTCCTGACTTTC.

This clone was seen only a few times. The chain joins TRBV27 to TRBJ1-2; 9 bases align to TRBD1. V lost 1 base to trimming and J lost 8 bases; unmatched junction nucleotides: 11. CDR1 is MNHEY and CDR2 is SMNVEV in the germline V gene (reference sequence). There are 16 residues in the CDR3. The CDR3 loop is CASSLLTPGQGFGYTF. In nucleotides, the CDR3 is TGTGCCAGCAGTTTATTGACACCGGGACAGGGTTTCGGCTACACCTTC.

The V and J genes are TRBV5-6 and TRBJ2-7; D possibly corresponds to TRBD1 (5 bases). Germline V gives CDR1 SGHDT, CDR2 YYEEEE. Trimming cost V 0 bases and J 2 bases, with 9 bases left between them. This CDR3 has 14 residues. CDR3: CASSLEQVTYEQYF. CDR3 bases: TGTGCCAGCAGCTTGGAACAGGTAACCTACGAGCAGTACTTC.

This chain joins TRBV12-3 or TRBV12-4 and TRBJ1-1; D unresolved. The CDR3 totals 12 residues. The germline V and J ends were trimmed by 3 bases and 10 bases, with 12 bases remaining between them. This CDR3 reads CASSFSLGGAFF. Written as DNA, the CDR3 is TGTGCCAGCAGTTTCAGTTTGGGAGGAGCTTTCTTT.

The CDR3 sequence is CASSHAPPGGGSSYEQYF. Here the CDR3 DNA reads TGTGCCAGCAGCCATGCCCCCCCGGGCGGGGGCAGCTCCTACGAGCAGTACTTC. This chain uses TRBV3-1 (or the pseudogene TRBV3-2) with TRBJ2-7; TRBD2 might be the D (7 bases). The CDR3 runs 18 residues. V was pared by 3 bases and J by 0 bases, with 21 bases between. CDR1 LGHDT and CDR2 YNNKEL come from the germline V gene (reference sequence).

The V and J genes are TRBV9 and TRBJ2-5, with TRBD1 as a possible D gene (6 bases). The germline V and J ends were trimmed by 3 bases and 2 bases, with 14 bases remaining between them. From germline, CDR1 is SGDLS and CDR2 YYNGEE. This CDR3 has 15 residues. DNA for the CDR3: TGTGCCAGCAGCGCTGATCAGGGGTATCAAGAGACCCAGTACTTC. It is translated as CASSADQGYQETQYF.

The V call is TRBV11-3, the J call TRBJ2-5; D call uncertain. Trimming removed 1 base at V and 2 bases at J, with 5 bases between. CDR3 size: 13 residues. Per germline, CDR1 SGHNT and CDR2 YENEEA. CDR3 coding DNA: TGTGCCAGCAGCTTAGCCAGACAAGAGACCCAGTACTTC. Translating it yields CASSLARQETQYF.

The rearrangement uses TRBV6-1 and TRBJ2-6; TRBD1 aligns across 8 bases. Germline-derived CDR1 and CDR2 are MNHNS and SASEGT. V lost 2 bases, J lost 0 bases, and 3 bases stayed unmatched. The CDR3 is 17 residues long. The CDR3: CASSEQGQASGANVLTF. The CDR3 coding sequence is TGTGCCAGCAGTGAACAGGGACAGGCCTCTGGGGCCAACGTCCTGACTTTC.

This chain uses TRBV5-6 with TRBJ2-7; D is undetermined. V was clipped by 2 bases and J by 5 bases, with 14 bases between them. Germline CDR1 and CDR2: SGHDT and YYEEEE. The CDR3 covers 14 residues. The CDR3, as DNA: TGTGCCAGCAGCTTTGGAGTTAAAGGAAACGAGCAGTACTTC. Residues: CASSFGVKGNEQYF.

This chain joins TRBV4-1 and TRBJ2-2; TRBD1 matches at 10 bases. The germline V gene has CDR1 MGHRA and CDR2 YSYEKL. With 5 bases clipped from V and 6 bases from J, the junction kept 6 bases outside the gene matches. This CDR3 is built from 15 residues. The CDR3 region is CASSYGQGESGELFF. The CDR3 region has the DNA TGCGCCAGCAGCTATGGACAGGGGGAGTCCGGGGAGCTGTTTTTT.

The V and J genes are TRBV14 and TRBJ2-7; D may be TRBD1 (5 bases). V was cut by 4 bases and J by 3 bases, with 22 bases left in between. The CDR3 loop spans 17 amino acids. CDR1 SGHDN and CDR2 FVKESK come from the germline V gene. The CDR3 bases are TGTGCCAGCAGCCGAACCGACCCGGACATCACACACTACGAGCAGTACTTC. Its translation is CASSRTDPDITHYEQYF.

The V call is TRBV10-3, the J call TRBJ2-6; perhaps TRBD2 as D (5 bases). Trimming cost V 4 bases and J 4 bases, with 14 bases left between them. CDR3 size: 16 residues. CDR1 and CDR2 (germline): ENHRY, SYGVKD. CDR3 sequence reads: CAISGSLGVGANVLTF. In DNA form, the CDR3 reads TGTGCCATCAGTGGCTCACTCGGGGTCGGGGCCAACGTCCTGACTTTC.

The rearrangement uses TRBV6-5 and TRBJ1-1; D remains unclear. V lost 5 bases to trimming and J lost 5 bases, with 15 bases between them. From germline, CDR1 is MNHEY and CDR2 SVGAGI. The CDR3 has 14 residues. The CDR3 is CASSPKITGTEAFF. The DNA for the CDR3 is TGTGCCAGCAGTCCCAAAATTACGGGGACTGAAGCTTTCTTT.

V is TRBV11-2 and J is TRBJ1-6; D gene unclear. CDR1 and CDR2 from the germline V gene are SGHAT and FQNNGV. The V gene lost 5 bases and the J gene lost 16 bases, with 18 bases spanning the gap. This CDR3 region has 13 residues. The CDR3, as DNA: TGTGCCAGCAGCACTATAACCGCCCCAGTTCTCCACTTT. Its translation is CASSTITAPVLHF.

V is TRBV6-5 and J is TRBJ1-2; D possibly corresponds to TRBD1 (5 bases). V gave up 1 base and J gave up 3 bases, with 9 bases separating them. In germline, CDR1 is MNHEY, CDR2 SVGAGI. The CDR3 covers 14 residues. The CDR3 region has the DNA TGTGCCAGCAGTTACTTCGGGACTGACTATGGCTACACCTTC. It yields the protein CASSYFGTDYGYTF.

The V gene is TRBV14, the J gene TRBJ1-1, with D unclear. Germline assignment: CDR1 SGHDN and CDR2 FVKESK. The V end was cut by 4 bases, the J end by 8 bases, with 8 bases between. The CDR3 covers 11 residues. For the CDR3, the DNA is TGTGCCAGCAGCCCCCTTTCCGAAGCTTTCTTT. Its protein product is CASSPLSEAFF.

CDR3 in DNA: TGTGCCAGCAGTCCTCAGGGGGTCGGCGGCTACACCTTC. Translated, it gives CASSPQGVGGYTF. The gene calls are TRBV12-3 or TRBV12-4 and TRBJ1-2, with 7 bases fitting TRBD1. CDR3 length: 13 amino acids. V shed 5 bases, J shed 8 bases, and the junction held 8 bases outside the gene matches.

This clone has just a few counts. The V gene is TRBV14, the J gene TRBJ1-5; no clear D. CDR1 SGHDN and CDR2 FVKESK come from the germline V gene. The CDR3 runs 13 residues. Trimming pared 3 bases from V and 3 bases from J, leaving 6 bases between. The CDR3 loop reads CASSHSPNQPQHF. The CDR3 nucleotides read TGTGCCAGCAGCCACTCCCCCAATCAGCCCCAGCATTTT.

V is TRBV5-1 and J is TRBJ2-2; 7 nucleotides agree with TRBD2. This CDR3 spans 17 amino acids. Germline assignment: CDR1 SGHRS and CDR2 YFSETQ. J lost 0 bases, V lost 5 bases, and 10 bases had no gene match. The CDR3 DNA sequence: TGCGCCAGCAGGAGGCGCTTTGGGGGGGCGAACACCGGGGAGCTGTTTTTT. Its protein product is CASRRRFGGANTGELFF.

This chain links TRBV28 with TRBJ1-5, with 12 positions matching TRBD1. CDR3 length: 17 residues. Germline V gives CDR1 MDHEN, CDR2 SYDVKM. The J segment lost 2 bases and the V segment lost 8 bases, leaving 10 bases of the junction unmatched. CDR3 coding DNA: TGTGCCAGCTCCGGGACAGGGGGCCTCTTGGGCAATCAGCCCCAGCATTTT. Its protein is CASSGTGGLLGNQPQHF.

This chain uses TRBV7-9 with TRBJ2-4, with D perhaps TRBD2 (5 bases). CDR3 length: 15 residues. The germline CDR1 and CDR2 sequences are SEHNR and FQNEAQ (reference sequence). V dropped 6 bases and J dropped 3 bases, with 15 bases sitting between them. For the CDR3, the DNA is TGTGCCAGCAGAGCCGGGGATTTTAACAAAAACATTCAGTACTTC. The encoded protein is CASRAGDFNKNIQYF.

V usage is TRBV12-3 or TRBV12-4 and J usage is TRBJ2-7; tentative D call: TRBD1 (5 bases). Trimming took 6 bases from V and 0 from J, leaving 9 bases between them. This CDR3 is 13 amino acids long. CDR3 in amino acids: CASSGHSSYEQYF. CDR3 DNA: TGTGCCAGCAGCGGACACAGCTCCTACGAGCAGTACTTC.

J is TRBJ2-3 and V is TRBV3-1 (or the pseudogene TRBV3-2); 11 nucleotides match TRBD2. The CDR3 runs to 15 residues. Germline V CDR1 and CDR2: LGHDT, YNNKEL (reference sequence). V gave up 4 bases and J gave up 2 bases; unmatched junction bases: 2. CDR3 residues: CASSPSGGTTDTQYF. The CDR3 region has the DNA TGTGCCAGCAGCCCTAGCGGGGGGACCACAGATACGCAGTATTTT.

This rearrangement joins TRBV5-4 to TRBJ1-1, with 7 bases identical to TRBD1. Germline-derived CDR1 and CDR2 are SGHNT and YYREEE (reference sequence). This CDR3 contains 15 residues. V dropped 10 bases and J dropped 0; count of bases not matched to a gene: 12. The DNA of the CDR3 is TGTGCCGTTTGTCGGGACAGCACCATGAACACTGAAGCTTTCTTT. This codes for CAVCRDSTMNTEAFF.